This T cell receptor (beta chain) was profiled in a study of cytomegalovirus exposure and HLA in healthy donors. General study results and limits: Indistinguishable V segments such as TRBV6-2 and TRBV6-3 were excluded. Most TCR sequences were rare, but some public TCRs occurred in many donors. What TCR beta sequences reportedly achieved was accurate prediction of HLA-A and HLA-B alleles in most subjects.

Germline V gene lookup returns CDR1 SGDLS and CDR2 YYNGEE. V lost 0 bases and J 4 bases, leaving 11 bases between the germline ends. The CDR3 spans 14 residues. As to this clone: Its antigen is currently unknown.

In the PCR, 60 Vbeta and 13 Jbeta primers were used. Measured with immunoSEQ multiplex PCR; TCRdb has only the in-frame clones, and not every one. Of more than 95,000 clones in the sample, 75% to 80% are singletons; the top ten hold approximately 6.3%. This clonotype was obtained from a man aged 55 to 69 in good health and CMV-seropositive. The sample taken for sequencing was PBMCs. This chain links TRBV9 with TRBJ2-7; D unresolved. CDR3 sequence reads: CASSVDLRSYEQYF. The CDR3 region has the DNA TGTGCCAGCAGCGTAGATCTGAGGAGTTACGAGCAGTACTTC.